The rows below give T cell receptor beta chains drawn from one sample of a study of blood T cell repertoires in COVID-19. Sequencing was performed with immunoSEQ multiplex PCR; in TCRdb, only in-frame clones are kept and a portion is missing. The sample gives over 150,000 clones, more than 75% of which show up once; about 5.3% is in the top ten. Sequenced: peripheral blood. Receptor source: a man younger than 35 with COVID-19, enrolled during active disease. Each CDR3 is given without its conserved first and last residue. The D gene is left open where the match is weak. Expanded clones get a size class; other rows say once, few or many, or leave the size out.

abundance | d_gene | v_gene | CDR3aa
- | - | TRBV29-1 | SVVLGGVSSYEQY
- | - | TRBV6-6 | ASSGVGGARNYGYT
- | TRBD1 | TRBV15 | ATSRAPLTGANEQF
- | - | TRBV5-1 | ASSLEQGRKTEAF
- | - | TRBV4-3 | ASSQEKTGWAPRETQY
few | TRBD2 | TRBV10-3 | AIRGGTSGSSPHEQY
few | - | TRBV6-5 | ASSYVGGGYT
- | - | TRBV27 | ASSRQGRENIQY
- | TRBD1 | TRBV18 | ASSQQGALNSPLH
- | TRBD2 | TRBV11-2 | ASSLDLGASTSGRFYEQY
- | - | TRBV4-1 | ASSQGTESNEKLL
- | - | TRBV18 | ASSPEEVVPDTQY
- | - | TRBV6-5 | ASSPDGSSYNEQF
- | - | TRBV30 | AWSPPEWYTDTQY
- | - | TRBV2 | AGRQTRGEKLF
- | TRBD1 | TRBV7-2 | ASSLSGGRTGELF
- | - | TRBV10-1 | ASSDSDIPHGYT
- | - | TRBV5-1 | ASSLGGYGYT
- | - | TRBV7-2 | ASSLVSDEQY
once | TRBD1 | TRBV7-2 | ASSLGGQGYKSNQPQH
- | TRBD1 | TRBV18 | ASSAGQGRSNEQY
- | - | TRBV7-9 | ASSLQGSYNEQF
- | TRBD1 | TRBV28 | ASSPTGDNSPLH
- | - | TRBV4-1 | ASSQALSYEQF
- | TRBD2 | TRBV6-8 | ASNPKRESPDTQY
- | TRBD1 | TRBV9 | ASSTRDSYGYT
- | - | TRBV4-3 | ASSWVGVLNYGYT
- | - | TRBV2 | ASSEAGETYNEQF
- | - | TRBV6-5 | ASKQGPDTQY
- | - | TRBV9 | ASSVSPMNTEAF
- | TRBD2 | TRBV20-1 | SAAGGEQY
- | TRBD1 | TRBV5-1 | ASNQGQREY
- | - | TRBV27 | ASSLRGGGNTEAF
- | - | TRBV2 | ASSEASSYNEQF
- | TRBD2 | TRBV24-1 | ATSDHLTSGGNNEQF
- | TRBD1 | TRBV4-3 | ASSRWMDRDNSPLH